The 8 T cell receptor beta chains below were found in one sample sequenced in a study of T cells in localized non-small cell lung cancer. The protocol was immunoSEQ multiplex PCR, while the TCRdb copy is restricted to in-frame clones and leaves out a portion. The profile covers around 130,000 clones, with about 89% appearing a single time and around 1.7% taken by the ten largest. The sample consisted of peripheral blood, taken before any cancer treatment. These receptors all stem from a female donor over 55 with stage I lung adenocarcinoma.

The chain couples TRBV9 to TRBJ2-7, with D unresolved. Trimming took 0 bases from V and 6 from J, leaving 10 bases between them. The CDR3 is made up of 13 amino acids. Germline CDR1 reads SGDLS; CDR2 reads YYNGEE. In nucleotides, the CDR3 is TGTGCCAGCAGCGTAGTAATGGGTTCCGAGCAGTACTTC. Its protein is CASSVVMGSEQYF.

The chain joins TRBV6-7 to TRBJ2-1, with 9 bases aligning to TRBD1. TRBV6-7 belongs to the ORF category, with a function that is uncertain. V gave up 2 bases and J gave up 7 bases; unmatched junction bases: 6. CDR3 length equals 15 residues. The CDR3 region has the DNA TGTGCCAGCAGTTACCTACAGGGGGCTCGGAATGAGCAGTTCTTC. Translation: CASSYLQGARNEQFF.

The rearrangement uses TRBV7-9 and TRBJ2-2, with 7 bases identical to TRBD1. Losses at the gene ends were 4 bases for V and 4 bases for J; bases not matched to a gene: 12. CDR1 SEHNR and CDR2 FQNEAQ come from the germline V gene (reference sequence). This CDR3 spans 17 amino acids. The CDR3 DNA reads as TGTGCCAGCAGCTCAAGAAGGGGGCGCGTTGGCACCGGGGAGCTGTTTTTT. Residues: CASSSRRGRVGTGELFF.

The chain has TRBV28 and TRBJ2-7; D not resolved. Trimming stripped 2 bases from V and 6 bases from J, with 5 bases between. The CDR3 extends over 11 amino acids. CDR1 and CDR2 from the germline V gene are MDHEN and SYDVKM. The CDR3 loop is CASSLVSEQYF. The CDR3 nucleotides read TGTGCCAGCAGTTTAGTGTCCGAGCAGTACTTC.

J is TRBJ2-5 and V is TRBV29-1; weak D call: TRBD1 (6 bases). There are 16 residues in the CDR3. The germline V gene encodes CDR1 SQVTM and CDR2 ANQGSEA. V lost 5 bases to trimming and J lost 4 bases, with 23 bases between them. The CDR3 DNA follows: TGCAGCGTTTCTAGGGACAAGGCTAACGGTTCAGAGACCCAGTACTTC. Translating it yields CSVSRDKANGSETQYF. The variable domain in full, with the rest retrieved from reference TRBV29-1 and TRBJ2-5, is SAVISQKPSRDICQRGTSLTIQCQVDSQVTMMFWYRQQPGQSLTLIATANQGSEATYESGFVIDKFPISRPNLTFSTLTVSNMSPEDSSIYLCSVSRDKANGSETQYFGPGTRLLVL.

The genes are TRBV28 and TRBJ2-7, with D uncertain. V lost 5 bases and J lost 7, with 18 bases in between. CDR3 length: 14 residues. Per germline, CDR1 MDHEN and CDR2 SYDVKM. CDR3 sequence: CASSPPNLTREQYF. CDR3 nucleotide sequence: TGTGCCAGCAGTCCACCCAACCTTACGAGGGAGCAGTACTTC.

CDR3 loop: CASSLQGAQTEAFF. CDR3 bases: TGTGCCAGCTCGCTACAGGGGGCGCAGACTGAAGCTTTCTTT. The chain uses TRBV18 and TRBJ1-1; 9 positions agree with TRBD1. V lost 6 bases to trimming and J lost 5 bases; unmatched junction nucleotides: 7. Germline CDR1 reads KGHSH; CDR2 reads LQKENI. The CDR3 length is 14 residues.

The chain joins TRBV27 to TRBJ2-6; a weak D match, TRBD2 (6 bases). The CDR3 extends over 16 amino acids. Trimming stripped 1 base from V and 4 bases from J, with 11 bases between. The germline gives CDR1 MNHEY, CDR2 SMNVEV (reference sequence). The DNA of the CDR3 is TGTGCCAGCAGTTTATGGGCGGGGACCGGGGCCAACGTCCTGACTTTC. It yields the protein CASSLWAGTGANVLTF.